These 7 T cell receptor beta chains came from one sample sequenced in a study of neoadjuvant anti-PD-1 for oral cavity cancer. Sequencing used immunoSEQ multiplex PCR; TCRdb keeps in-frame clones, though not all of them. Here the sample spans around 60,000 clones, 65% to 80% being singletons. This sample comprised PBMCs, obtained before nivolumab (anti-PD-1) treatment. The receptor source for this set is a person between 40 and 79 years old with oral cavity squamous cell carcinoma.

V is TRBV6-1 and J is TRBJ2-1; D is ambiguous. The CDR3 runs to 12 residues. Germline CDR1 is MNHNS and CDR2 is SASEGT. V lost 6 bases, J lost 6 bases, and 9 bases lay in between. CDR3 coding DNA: TGTGCCAGCAGCTTTAATACCAATGAGCAGTTCTTC. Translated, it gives CASSFNTNEQFF.

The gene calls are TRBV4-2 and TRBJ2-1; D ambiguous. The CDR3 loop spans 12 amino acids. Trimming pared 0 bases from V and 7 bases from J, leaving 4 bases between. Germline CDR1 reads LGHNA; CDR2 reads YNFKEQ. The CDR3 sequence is CASSQEGNEQFF. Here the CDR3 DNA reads TGTGCCAGCAGCCAAGAGGGGAATGAGCAGTTCTTC.

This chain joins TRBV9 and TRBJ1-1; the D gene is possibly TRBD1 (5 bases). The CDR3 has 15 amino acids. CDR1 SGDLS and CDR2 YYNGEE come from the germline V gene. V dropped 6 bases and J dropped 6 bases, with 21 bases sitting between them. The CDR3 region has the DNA TGTGCCAGCACCCAGAGGGCGGCGGGGGGAGCTGAAGCTTTCTTT. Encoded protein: CASTQRAAGGAEAFF.

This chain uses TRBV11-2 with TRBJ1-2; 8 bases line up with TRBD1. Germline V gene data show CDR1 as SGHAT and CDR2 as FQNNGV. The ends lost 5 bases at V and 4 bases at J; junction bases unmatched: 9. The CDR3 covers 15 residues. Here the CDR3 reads CASSPNRDRPYGYTF. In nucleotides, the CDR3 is TGTGCCAGCAGCCCGAATCGGGACAGGCCCTATGGCTACACCTTC.

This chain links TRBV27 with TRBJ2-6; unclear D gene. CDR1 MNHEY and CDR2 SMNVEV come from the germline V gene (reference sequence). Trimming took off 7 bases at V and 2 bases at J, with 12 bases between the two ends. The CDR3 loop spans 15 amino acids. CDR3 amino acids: CASTLQPTGANVLTF. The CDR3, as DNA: TGTGCCAGCACCCTACAGCCTACTGGGGCCAACGTCCTGACTTTC.

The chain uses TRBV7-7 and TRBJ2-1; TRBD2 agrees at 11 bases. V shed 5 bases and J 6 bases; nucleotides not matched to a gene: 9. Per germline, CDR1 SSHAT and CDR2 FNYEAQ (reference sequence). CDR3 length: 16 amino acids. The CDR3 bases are TGTGCCAGCAGCGCTACCCTAGCGGGGGGCCCCAATGAGCAGTTCTTC. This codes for CASSATLAGGPNEQFF.

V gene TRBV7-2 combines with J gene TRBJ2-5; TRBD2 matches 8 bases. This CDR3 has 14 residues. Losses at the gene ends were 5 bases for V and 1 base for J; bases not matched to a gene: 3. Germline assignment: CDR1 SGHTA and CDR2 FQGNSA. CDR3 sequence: CASSVGGVQETQYF. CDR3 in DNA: TGTGCCAGCAGCGTCGGGGGGGTCCAAGAGACCCAGTACTTC.